This T cell receptor beta chain was recorded in a study of identical twins. MiXCR, applied by TCRdb to the 5' RACE reads, yields one record per CDR3 protein. The sample has approximately 210,000 distinct CDR3 sequences; 15% are singletons. Every donor was a healthy Caucasian. This clonotype has just a few counts. The sample was also linked to a second study, of T cells expressing NK-cell markers. This second report adds: Beta-chain profiling covered CD3+CD56+NKG2C+, CD3+CD56+NKG2C- and CD3+CD56-NKG2C+ sorted subsets. About 6 donors had dominant NKG2C+ clonotypes that comprised about 1.0-8% of their CD8+ T cells. The study found these clonotypes also leading the CD3+CD56-NKG2C+ fraction in a few donors.

Sequenced input: CD8+ T cells sorted from blood. The clonotype originates from a woman aged 18 to 35 in good health.

CDR3 DNA sequence: TGTGCCAGCAGCGTAGATTCCAATGAGCAGTTCTTC. Residues: CASSVDSNEQFF. V gene TRBV9 combines with J gene TRBJ2-1; the D is unclear. The CDR3 loop spans 12 amino acids. Germline V gene sequence: CDR1 SGDLS, CDR2 YYNGEE. V shed 0 bases and J shed 6 bases, with 4 bases lying between them.